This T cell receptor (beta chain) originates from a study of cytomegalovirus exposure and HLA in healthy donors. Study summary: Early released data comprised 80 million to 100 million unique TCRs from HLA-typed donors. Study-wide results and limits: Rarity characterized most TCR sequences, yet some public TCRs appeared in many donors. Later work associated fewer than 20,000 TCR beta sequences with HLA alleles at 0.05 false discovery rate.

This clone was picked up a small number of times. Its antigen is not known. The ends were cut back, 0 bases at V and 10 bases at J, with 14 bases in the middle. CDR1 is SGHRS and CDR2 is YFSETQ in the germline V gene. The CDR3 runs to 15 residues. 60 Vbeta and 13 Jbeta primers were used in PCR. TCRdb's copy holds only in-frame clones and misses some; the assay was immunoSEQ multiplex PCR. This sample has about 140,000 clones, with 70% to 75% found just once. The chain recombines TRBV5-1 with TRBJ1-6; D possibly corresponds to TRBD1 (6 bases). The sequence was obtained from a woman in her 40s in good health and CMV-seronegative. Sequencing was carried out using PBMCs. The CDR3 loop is CASSLAMGAGSPLHF. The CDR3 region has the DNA TGCGCCAGCAGCTTGGCCATGGGGGCAGGATCACCCCTCCACTTT.